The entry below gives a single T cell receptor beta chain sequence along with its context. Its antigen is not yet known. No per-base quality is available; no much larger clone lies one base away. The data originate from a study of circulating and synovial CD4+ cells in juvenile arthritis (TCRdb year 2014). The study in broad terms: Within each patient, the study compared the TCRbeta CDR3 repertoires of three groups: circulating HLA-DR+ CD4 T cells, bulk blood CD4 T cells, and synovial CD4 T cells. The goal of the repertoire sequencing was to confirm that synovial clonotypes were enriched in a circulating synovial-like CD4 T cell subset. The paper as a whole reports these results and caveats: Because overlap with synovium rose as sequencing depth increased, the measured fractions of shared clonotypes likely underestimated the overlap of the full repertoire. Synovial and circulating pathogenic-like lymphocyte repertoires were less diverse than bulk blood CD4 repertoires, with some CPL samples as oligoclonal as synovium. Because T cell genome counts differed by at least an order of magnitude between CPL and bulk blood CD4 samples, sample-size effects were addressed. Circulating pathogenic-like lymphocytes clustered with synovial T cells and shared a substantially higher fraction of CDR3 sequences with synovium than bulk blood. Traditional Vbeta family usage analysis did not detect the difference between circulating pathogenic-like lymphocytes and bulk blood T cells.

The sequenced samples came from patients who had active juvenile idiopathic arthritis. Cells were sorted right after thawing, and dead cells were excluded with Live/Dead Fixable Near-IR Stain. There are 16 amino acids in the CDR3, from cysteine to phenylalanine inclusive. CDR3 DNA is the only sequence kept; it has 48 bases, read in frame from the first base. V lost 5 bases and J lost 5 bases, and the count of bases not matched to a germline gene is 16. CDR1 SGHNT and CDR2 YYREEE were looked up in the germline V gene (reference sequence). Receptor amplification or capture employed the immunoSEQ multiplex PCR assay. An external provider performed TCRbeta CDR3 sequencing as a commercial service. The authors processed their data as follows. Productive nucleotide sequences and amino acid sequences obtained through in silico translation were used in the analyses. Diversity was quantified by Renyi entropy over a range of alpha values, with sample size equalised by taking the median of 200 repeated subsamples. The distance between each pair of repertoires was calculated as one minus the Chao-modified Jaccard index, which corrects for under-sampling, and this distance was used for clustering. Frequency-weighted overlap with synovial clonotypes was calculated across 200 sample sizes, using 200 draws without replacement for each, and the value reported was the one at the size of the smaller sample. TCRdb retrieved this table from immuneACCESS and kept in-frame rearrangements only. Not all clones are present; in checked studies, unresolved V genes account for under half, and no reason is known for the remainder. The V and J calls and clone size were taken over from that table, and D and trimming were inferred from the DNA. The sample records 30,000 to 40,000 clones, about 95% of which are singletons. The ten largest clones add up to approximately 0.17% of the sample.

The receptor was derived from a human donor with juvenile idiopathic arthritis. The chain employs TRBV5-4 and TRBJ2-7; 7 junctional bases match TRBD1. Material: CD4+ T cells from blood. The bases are TGTGCCAGCAGGGCCGAGACAGGGAATAGTTTAAACGAGCAGTACTTC. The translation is CASRAETGNSLNEQYF.